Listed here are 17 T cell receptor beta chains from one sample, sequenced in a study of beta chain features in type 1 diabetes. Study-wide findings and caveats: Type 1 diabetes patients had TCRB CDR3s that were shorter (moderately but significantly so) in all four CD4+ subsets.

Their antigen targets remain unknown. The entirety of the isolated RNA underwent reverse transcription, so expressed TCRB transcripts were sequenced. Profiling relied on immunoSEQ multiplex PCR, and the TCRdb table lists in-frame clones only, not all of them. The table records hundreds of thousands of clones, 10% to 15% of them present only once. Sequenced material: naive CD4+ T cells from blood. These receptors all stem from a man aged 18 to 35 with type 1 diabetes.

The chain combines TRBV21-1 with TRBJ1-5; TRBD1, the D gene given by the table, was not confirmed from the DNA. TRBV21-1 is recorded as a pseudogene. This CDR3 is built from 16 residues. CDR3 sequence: CASSTSDRGGDQPQHF. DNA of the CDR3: TGTGCCAGCAGCACTTCGGACAGGGGAGGGGATCAGCCCCAGCATTTT.

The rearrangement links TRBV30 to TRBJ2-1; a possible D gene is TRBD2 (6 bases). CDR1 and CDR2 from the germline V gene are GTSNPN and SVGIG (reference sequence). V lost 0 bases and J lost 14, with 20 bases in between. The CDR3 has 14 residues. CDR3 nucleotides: TGTGCCTGGAGTGTACGGGGACTGGGACTTAGGAAGTTCTTC. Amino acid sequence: CAWSVRGLGLRKFF. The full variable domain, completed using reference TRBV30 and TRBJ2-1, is SQTIHQWPATLVQPVGSPLSLECTVEGTSNPNLYWYRQAAGRGLQLLFYSVGIGQISSEVPQNLSASRPQDRQFILSSKKLLLSDSGFYLCAWSVRGLGLRKFFGPGTRLTVL.

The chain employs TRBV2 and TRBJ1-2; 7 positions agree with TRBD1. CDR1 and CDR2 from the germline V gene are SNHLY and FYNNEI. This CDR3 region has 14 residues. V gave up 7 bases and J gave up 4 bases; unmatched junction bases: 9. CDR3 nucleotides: TGTGCCAGCACCTTAAACAGGGGCCTCTATGGCTACACCTTC. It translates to CASTLNRGLYGYTF.

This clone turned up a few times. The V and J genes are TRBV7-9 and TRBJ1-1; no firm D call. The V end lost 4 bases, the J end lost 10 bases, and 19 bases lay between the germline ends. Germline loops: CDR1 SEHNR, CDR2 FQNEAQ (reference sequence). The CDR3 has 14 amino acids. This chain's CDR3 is CASSSREPLNGAFF. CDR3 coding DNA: TGTGCCAGCAGCTCACGTGAACCGCTGAATGGAGCTTTCTTT.

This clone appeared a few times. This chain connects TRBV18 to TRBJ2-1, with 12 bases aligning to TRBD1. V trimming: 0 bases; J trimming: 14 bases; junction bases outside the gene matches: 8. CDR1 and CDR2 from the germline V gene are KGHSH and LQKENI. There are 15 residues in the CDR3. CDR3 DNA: TGTGCCAGCTCACCACCGGGACAGGGGGCTTCGGTAGAGTTCTTC. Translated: CASSPPGQGASVEFF.

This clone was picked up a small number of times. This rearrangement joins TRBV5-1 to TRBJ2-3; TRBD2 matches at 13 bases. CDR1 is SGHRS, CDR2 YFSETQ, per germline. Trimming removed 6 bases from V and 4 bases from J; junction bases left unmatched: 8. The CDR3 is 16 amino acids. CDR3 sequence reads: CASTLRLAGGSDTQYF. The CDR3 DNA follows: TGCGCCAGCACCCTGAGACTAGCGGGGGGTTCAGATACGCAGTATTTT.

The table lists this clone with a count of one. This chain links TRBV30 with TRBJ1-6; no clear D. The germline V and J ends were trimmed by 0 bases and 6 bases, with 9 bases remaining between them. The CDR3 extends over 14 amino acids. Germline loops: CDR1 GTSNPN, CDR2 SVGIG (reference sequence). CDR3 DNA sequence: TGTGCCTGGAGTGTACGCCAGGTTAATTCACCCCTCCACTTT. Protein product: CAWSVRQVNSPLHF.

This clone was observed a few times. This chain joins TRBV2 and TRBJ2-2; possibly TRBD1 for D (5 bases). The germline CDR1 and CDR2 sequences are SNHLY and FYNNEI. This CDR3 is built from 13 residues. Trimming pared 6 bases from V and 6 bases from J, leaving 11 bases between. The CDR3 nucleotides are TGTGCCAGCAGGATCAGGGAAGCCGGGGAGCTGTTTTTT. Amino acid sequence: CASRIREAGELFF.

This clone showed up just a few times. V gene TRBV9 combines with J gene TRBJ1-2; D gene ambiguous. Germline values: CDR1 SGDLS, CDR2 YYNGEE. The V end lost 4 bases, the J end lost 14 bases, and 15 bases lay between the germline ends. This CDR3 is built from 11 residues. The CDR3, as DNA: TGTGCCAGCAGCCTACAGACCGTCATTACCTTC. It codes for CASSLQTVITF. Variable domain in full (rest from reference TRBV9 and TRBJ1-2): DSGVTQTPKHLITATGQRVTLRCSPRSGDLSVYWYQQSLDQGLQFLIQYYNGEERAKGNILERFSAQQFPDLHSELNLSSLELGDSALYFCASSLQTVITFGSGTRLTVV.

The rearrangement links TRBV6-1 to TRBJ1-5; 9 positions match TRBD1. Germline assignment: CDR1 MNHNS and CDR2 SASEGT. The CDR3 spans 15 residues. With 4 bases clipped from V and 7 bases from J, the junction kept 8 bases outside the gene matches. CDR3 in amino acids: CASSASGTGLQPQHF. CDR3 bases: TGTGCCAGCAGTGCCTCCGGGACAGGGCTCCAGCCCCAGCATTTT.

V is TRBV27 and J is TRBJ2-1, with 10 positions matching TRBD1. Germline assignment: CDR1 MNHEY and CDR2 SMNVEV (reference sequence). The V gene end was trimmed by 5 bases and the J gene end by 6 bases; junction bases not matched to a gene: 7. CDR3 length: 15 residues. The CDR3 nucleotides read TGTGCCAGCAGTGCGAGGGACAGGGGTCTCAATGAGCAGTTCTTC. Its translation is CASSARDRGLNEQFF.

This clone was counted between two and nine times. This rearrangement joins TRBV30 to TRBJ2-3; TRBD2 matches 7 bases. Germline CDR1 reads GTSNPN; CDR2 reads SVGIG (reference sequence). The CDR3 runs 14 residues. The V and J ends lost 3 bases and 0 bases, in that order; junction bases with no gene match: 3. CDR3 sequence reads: CAWRRAGSTDTQYF. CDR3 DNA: TGTGCCTGGAGACGAGCGGGGAGCACAGATACGCAGTATTTT. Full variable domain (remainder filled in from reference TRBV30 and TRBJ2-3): SQTIHQWPATLVQPVGSPLSLECTVEGTSNPNLYWYRQAAGRGLQLLFYSVGIGQISSEVPQNLSASRPQDRQFILSSKKLLLSDSGFYLCAWRRAGSTDTQYFGPGTRLTVL.

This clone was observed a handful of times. This chain's CDR3 is CASSQPTSGTASYEQYF. The CDR3 DNA reads TGCGCCAGCAGCCAACCTACCTCGGGGACAGCAAGCTACGAGCAGTACTTC. The chain employs TRBV4-1 and TRBJ2-7, with 7 bases fitting TRBD1. The CDR3 is made up of 17 amino acids. With 2 bases clipped from V and 3 bases from J, the junction kept 13 bases outside the gene matches. Looked up from germline, CDR1 is MGHRA and CDR2 is YSYEKL.

The CDR3 sequence: CASSHLGVSNQPQHF. The CDR3 DNA reads TGCGCCAGCAGCCATCTGGGGGTTAGCAATCAGCCCCAGCATTTT. V is TRBV4-1 and J is TRBJ1-5; D is possibly TRBD1 (5 bases). Trimming removed 3 bases at V and 0 bases at J, with 9 bases between. Per the germline V gene, CDR1 is MGHRA and CDR2 is YSYEKL. The CDR3 sequence is 15 residues long.

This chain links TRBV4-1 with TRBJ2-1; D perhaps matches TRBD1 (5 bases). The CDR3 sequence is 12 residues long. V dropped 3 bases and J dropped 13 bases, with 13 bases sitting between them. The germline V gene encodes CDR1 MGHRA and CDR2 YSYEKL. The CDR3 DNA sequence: TGCGCCAGCAGCCAGCTAACCCAGGGTCAGTTCTTC. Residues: CASSQLTQGQFF.

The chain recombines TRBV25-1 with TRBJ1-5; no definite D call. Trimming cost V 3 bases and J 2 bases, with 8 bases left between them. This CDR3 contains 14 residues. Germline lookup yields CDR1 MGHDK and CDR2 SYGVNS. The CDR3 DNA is TGTGCCAGCAGTGATCCGGAGGGCAATCAGCCCCAGCATTTT. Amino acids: CASSDPEGNQPQHF.

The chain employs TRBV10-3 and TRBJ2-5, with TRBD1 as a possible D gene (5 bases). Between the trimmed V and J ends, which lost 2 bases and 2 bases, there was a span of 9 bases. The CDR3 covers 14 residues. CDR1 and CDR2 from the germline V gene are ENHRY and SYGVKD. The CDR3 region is CAISEGRAQETQYF. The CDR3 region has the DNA TGTGCCATCAGTGAGGGCAGGGCTCAAGAGACCCAGTACTTC.